The present TCR beta chain was sequenced within a study of Graves' ophthalmopathy and Graves' hyperthyroidism. RNA served as the template for amplifying TCR beta CDR3 regions. The first-round RT-PCR employed HTBI primers together with the Qiagen OneStep RT-PCR kit. A multiplex PCR was then performed as the second round. Via MiXCR, TCRdb re-called the multiplex PCR reads, giving one row per CDR3 protein. This table has 600,000 to 650,000 distinct CDR3 sequences, 22% appearing once. The CDR3 spans 13 residues. After removal of 7 bases from V and 4 bases from J, the junction contained 6 bases not matched to a gene. Germline V gene lookup returns CDR1 SNHLY and CDR2 FYNNEI. PBMCs had their origin in fresh peripheral blood (approximately 9.9 ml). This clonotype appeared many times.

The origin of this receptor is a woman younger than 30 with stable Graves' hyperthyroidism. Some clones in this sample may be carry-over from other donors' samples. What was sequenced was peripheral blood. V gene TRBV2 combines with J gene TRBJ1-1; 7 positions match TRBD1. In nucleotides, the CDR3 is TGTGCCAGCACCGAGGACAGGAGCACTGAAGCTTTCTTT. Translating gives CASTEDRSTEAFF.